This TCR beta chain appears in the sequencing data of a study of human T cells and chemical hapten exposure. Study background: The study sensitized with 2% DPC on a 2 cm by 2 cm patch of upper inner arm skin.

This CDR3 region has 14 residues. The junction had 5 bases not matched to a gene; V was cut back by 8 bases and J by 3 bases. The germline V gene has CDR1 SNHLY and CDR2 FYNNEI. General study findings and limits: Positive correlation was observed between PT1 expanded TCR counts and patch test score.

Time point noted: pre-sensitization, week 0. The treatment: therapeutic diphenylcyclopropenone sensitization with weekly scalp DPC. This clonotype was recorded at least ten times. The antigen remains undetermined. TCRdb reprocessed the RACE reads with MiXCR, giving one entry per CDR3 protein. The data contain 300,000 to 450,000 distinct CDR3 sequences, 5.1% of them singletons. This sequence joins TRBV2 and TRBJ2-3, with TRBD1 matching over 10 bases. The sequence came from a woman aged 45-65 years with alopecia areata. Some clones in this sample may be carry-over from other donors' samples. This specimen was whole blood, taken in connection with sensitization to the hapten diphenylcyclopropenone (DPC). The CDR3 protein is CASFRTGGTDTQYF. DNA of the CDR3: TGTGCCAGCTTTCGGACAGGGGGGACAGATACGCAGTATTTT.